This T cell receptor (beta chain) came from a study of blood T cell repertoires in COVID-19. Study in general: Italy, Spain and the United States were the sources of the convalescent and acute COVID-19 samples. T cells, B-cell-depleted T cells, or PBMCs supplied cDNA or gDNA.

This clone was observed once. Per the original data handling: Estimated nucleated cell counts came from reference gene primer amplification. The method was immunoSEQ multiplex PCR; TCRdb's version includes in-frame clones alone and lacks a portion of them. The V and J calls and clone size are taken from that table; D and trimming were inferred from the DNA. This table has 150,000 to 160,000 clones, under 90% appearing once. Germline CDR1 MNHEY, CDR2 SVGEGT. Losses at the gene ends were 6 bases for V and 2 bases for J; bases not matched to a gene: 3. The CDR3 contains 15 residues. V and J are TRBV6-2 or TRBV6-3 and TRBJ2-6, with 8 bases that match TRBD1. The clonotype comes from a man aged 55 to 70 with acute or convalescent COVID-19. Sequenced material: peripheral blood. This CDR3 reads CASSTRGPGANVLTF. CDR3 nucleotide sequence: TGTGCCAGCAGCACCAGGGGGCCTGGGGCCAACGTCCTGACTTTC.